The present T cell receptor (beta chain) was sequenced within a study of blood T cell repertoires in COVID-19. For the study at large: Symptom resolution, clearance, or two negative PCRs marked donors in Cohort 3 as recovered. Nucleic acid was either cDNA or gDNA, and it came from T cells, B-cell-depleted T cells, or PBMCs.

Clinical history as reported by participants underpinned cohort assignment. Germline CDR1 is MNHEY and CDR2 is SVGEGT. J lost 5 bases, V lost 4 bases, and 8 bases had no gene match. CDR3 length: 15 residues. Data came from immunoSEQ multiplex PCR; TCRdb stores just in-frame clones and leaves some out. The table records more than 120,000 clones, nearly 85% of them present only once. In its sample, this clone was seen a few times. This receptor was taken from a man aged 45-60 years in a cohort exposed to, infected with or recovered from COVID-19 (not recorded which). Sequencing input: PBMCs or T cells enriched from blood (not recorded which). This sequence joins TRBV6-2 or TRBV6-3 and TRBJ1-5; 7 positions match TRBD1. CDR3 amino acids: CASSSQTDRYQPQHF. As DNA, the CDR3 is TGTGCCAGCAGTTCCCAAACGGACAGGTATCAGCCCCAGCATTTT.